The 23 T cell receptor beta chains in this list originate from one sample, sequenced in a study. TCRdb called the RT-PCR reads again in MiXCR, with one record for every CDR3 protein. The sample contains about 680,000 distinct CDR3 sequences, about 14% of which appear only once. Sequencing was performed on memory CD4+ T cells from blood. These TCRs come from a female donor in good health, serving as a healthy control.

The chain employs TRBV19 and TRBJ1-1; TRBD1 agrees at 9 bases. The germline V gene has CDR1 LNHDA and CDR2 SQIVND (reference sequence). The CDR3 spans 15 residues. J lost 0 bases, V lost 7 bases, and 6 bases had no gene match. The CDR3 reads CASNYGQGMNTEAFF. Here the CDR3 DNA reads TGTGCCAGTAACTATGGACAGGGGATGAACACTGAAGCTTTCTTT.

This clonotype was recorded once. The V and J genes are TRBV6-5 and TRBJ2-7; weak D call: TRBD2 (6 bases). Germline V gives CDR1 MNHEY, CDR2 SVGAGI. The CDR3 covers 16 residues. V lost 2 bases to trimming and J lost 2 bases, with 16 bases between them. The CDR3 here is CASSYGSGGRTYEQYF. The CDR3, as DNA: TGTGCCAGCAGTTACGGGTCCGGGGGAAGAACCTACGAGCAGTACTTC.

The count of this clonotype is one. V usage is TRBV7-9 and J usage is TRBJ2-7; D remains unclear. Trimming cost V 4 bases and J 0 bases, with 19 bases left between them. Germline V gives CDR1 SEHNR, CDR2 FQNEAQ (reference sequence). The CDR3 is 17 residues long. The CDR3 DNA sequence: TGTGCCAGCAGCTCCTCACGGAACGGGTTCAGCTCCTACGAGCAGTACTTC. This codes for CASSSSRNGFSSYEQYF.

Many counts were recorded for this clonotype. This chain joins TRBV27 and TRBJ1-1; perhaps TRBD1 as D (5 bases). Germline-derived CDR1 and CDR2 are MNHEY and SMNVEV (reference sequence). The CDR3 runs to 13 residues. The V end lost 4 bases, the J end lost 7 bases, and 13 bases lay between the germline ends. CDR3 DNA sequence: TGTGCCAGCAGTTACTCCGGGACTCGTGAAGCTTTCTTT. The encoded protein is CASSYSGTREAFF.

This clonotype was counted many times. The chain employs TRBV5-1 and TRBJ2-4, with a weak D call TRBD2 (5 bases). With 1 base removed from V and 0 bases from J, the gap between germline ends came to 11 bases. The length of the CDR3 is 16 residues. CDR1 and CDR2 (germline): SGHRS, YFSETQ. This chain's CDR3 is CASSLRGSSAKNIQYF. The CDR3 region has the DNA TGCGCCAGCAGCTTGCGAGGGTCCTCAGCCAAAAACATTCAGTACTTC.

In this sample, this clonotype turned up many times. The chain couples TRBV7-3 to TRBJ2-3, with D possibly TRBD2 on 5 matching bases. This CDR3 has 14 amino acids. CDR1 and CDR2 from the germline V gene are SGHTA and FQGTGA. V lost 4 bases to trimming and J lost 3 bases, with 11 bases between them. The CDR3 bases are TGTGCCAGCAGCTCAAGGACTTCGACAGATACGCAGTATTTT. The encoded protein is CASSSRTSTDTQYF. The complete variable domain, with remaining parts taken from reference TRBV7-3 and TRBJ2-3, reads GAGVSQTPSNKVTEKGKYVELRCDPISGHTALYWYRQSLGQGPEFLIYFQGTGAADDSGLPNDRFFAVRPEGSVSTLKIQRTERGDSAVYLCASSSRTSTDTQYFGPGTRLTVL.

This clonotype was detected ten times or more. This chain joins TRBV12-3 or TRBV12-4 and TRBJ2-3; D is undetermined. The V end was cut by 3 bases, the J end by 6 bases, with 19 bases between. CDR3 length equals 16 residues. CDR3 bases: TGTGCCAGCAGTTTCATGGGGTCGGCCCCACGGGATACGCAGTATTTT. Translated, it gives CASSFMGSAPRDTQYF.

This clonotype was observed a few times. The gene calls are TRBV12-3 or TRBV12-4 and TRBJ1-5; TRBD1 agrees at 7 bases. V was pared by 5 bases and J by 6 bases, with 10 bases of the junction left unmatched. The CDR3 sequence is 15 residues long. The CDR3 loop reads CASSSPGTVSQPQHF. In DNA, the CDR3 is TGTGCCAGCAGTAGTCCCGGGACAGTAAGTCAGCCCCAGCATTTT.

The genes are TRBV5-4 and TRBJ2-5; D gene ambiguous. The CDR3 contains 14 residues. Trimming removed 4 bases at V and 3 bases at J, with 13 bases between. Germline lookup yields CDR1 SGHNT and CDR2 YYREEE (reference sequence). The CDR3 here is CASSQSHGEETQYF. CDR3 nucleotide sequence: TGTGCCAGCAGCCAATCACATGGGGAAGAGACCCAGTACTTC.

At least ten counts were recorded for this clonotype. The gene calls are TRBV4-1 and TRBJ1-2, with TRBD1 matching over 7 bases. Germline loops: CDR1 MGHRA, CDR2 YSYEKL. Germline trimming cut 1 base from V and 2 bases from J; bases unmatched to any gene: 13. There are 18 residues in the CDR3. For the CDR3, the DNA is TGCGCCAGCAGCCAAGTTGTACGGGACAGACGAAGAAACTATGGCTACACCTTC. Amino acid sequence: CASSQVVRDRRRNYGYTF.

Here the CDR3 reads CASRSTSSSYNEQFF. In DNA, the CDR3 is TGCGCCAGCCGTTCGACTTCCAGCTCCTACAATGAGCAGTTCTTC. V is TRBV5-1 and J is TRBJ2-1; no firm D call. Germline V CDR1 and CDR2: SGHRS, YFSETQ. V dropped 7 bases and J dropped 0 bases, with 14 bases sitting between them. The CDR3 is 15 residues long.

This clonotype was seen a handful of times. The V call is TRBV19, the J call TRBJ1-5; TRBD1 matches at 10 bases. This CDR3 comprises 14 residues. Per the germline V gene, CDR1 is LNHDA and CDR2 is SQIVND (reference sequence). With V trimmed by 11 bases and J by 7 bases, 11 bases remained unmatched. CDR3 in amino acids: CASRQGAGRQPQHF. The CDR3 DNA reads as TGTGCCTCTCGACAGGGGGCAGGTAGGCAGCCCCAGCATTTT.

This clonotype was picked up many times. This sequence joins TRBV5-5 and TRBJ1-4; D is undetermined. The CDR3 covers 15 residues. Deletions cut 3 bases from V and 4 bases from J, with 13 bases between. From germline, CDR1 is SGHKS and CDR2 YYEKEE (reference sequence). The CDR3 coding sequence is TGTGCCAGCAGCTACCGGACGGGCCTTAATGAAAAACTGTTTTTT. This translates into CASSYRTGLNEKLFF.

This clonotype turned up a few times. This chain links TRBV12-3 or TRBV12-4 with TRBJ1-1, with 7 bases lining up with TRBD1. V shed 5 bases, J shed 3 bases, and the junction held 6 bases outside the gene matches. The CDR3 has 14 amino acids. CDR3 protein: CASSQSGTDTEAFF. The DNA of the CDR3 is TGTGCCAGCAGTCAATCCGGGACAGACACTGAAGCTTTCTTT.

This clonotype has a handful of counts. V and J are TRBV12-3 or TRBV12-4 and TRBJ1-2; D call uncertain. This CDR3 is 16 amino acids long. Trimming left V 6 bases short and J 4 bases short, with 21 bases between. CDR3 in DNA: TGTGCCAGCAGCCACTCCGCGGAAGGACCCTCCTATGGCTACACCTTC. Its translation is CASSHSAEGPSYGYTF.

The chain employs TRBV11-3 and TRBJ2-5, with D unclear. Germline CDR1 reads SGHNT; CDR2 reads YENEEA. The CDR3 is 16 residues long. V shed 1 base and J shed 5 bases, with 17 bases lying between them. The chain's CDR3 is CASSLGSGPKMETQYF. In DNA form, the CDR3 reads TGTGCCAGCAGCTTAGGGTCAGGACCGAAAATGGAGACCCAGTACTTC.

This rearrangement joins TRBV7-2 to TRBJ1-1, with D possibly matching TRBD1 (5 bases). Germline V CDR1 and CDR2: SGHTA, FQGNSA. The CDR3 has 14 residues. Between the trimmed V and J ends, which lost 2 bases and 5 bases, there was a span of 12 bases. The CDR3 region has the DNA TGTGCCAGCAGCTTACAATACGGGACTACTGAAGCTTTCTTT. It encodes CASSLQYGTTEAFF.

The CDR3 region has the DNA TGCAGTGTCAGGCGGCAGGCCTCCTCCTACGAGCAGTACTTC. Translated, it gives CSVRRQASSYEQYF. The gene calls are TRBV20-1 and TRBJ2-7; D ambiguous. CDR3 size: 14 residues. Trimming pared 7 bases from V and 0 bases from J, leaving 16 bases between. The V gene's germline CDR1 is DFQATT and CDR2 SNEGSKA (reference sequence).

This clonotype was seen at least ten times. The genes are TRBV2 and TRBJ2-1; the match to TRBD2 covers 8 bases. Germline trimming cut 4 bases from V and 7 bases from J; bases unmatched to any gene: 3. Germline lookup yields CDR1 SNHLY and CDR2 FYNNEI. This CDR3 contains 13 residues. For the CDR3, the DNA is TGTGCCAGCAGTGCGGGAGGGCCGAATGAGCAGTTCTTC. Protein sequence: CASSAGGPNEQFF.

In its sample, this clonotype was seen many times. This chain joins TRBV5-6 and TRBJ2-5; D possibly matches TRBD1 or TRBD2 (5 bases each). Germline lookup yields CDR1 SGHDT and CDR2 YYEEEE. The CDR3 totals 12 residues. V was cut by 4 bases and J by 9 bases, with 13 bases left in between. CDR3 nucleotide sequence: TGTGCCAGCAGCCCGGGGCGAGCGGCCCAGTACTTC. This codes for CASSPGRAAQYF.

This clonotype was picked up a small number of times. The J gene is TRBJ2-1, the V gene TRBV5-6; D possibly corresponds to TRBD2 (6 bases). The CDR3 sequence is 16 residues long. The V gene lost 6 bases and the J gene lost 0 bases, with 16 bases spanning the gap. Looked up from germline, CDR1 is SGHDT and CDR2 is YYEEEE. CDR3 DNA sequence: TGTGCCAGCACCCCGACGGACTACCTCTCCTACAATGAGCAGTTCTTC. It specifies CASTPTDYLSYNEQFF. Supplemented by reference TRBV5-6 and TRBJ2-1, the full variable domain reads DAGVTQSPTHLIKTRGQQVTLRCSPKSGHDTVSWYQQALGQGPQFIFQYYEEEERQRGNFPDRFSGHQFPNYSSELNVNALLLGDSALYLCASTPTDYLSYNEQFFGPGTRLTVL.

The table lists this clonotype with many counts. The J gene is TRBJ1-1, the V gene TRBV7-2; maybe TRBD1 (6 bases). Trimming left V 4 bases short and J 7 bases short, with 16 bases between. Germline V gene lookup returns CDR1 SGHTA and CDR2 FQGNSA. The CDR3 spans 14 residues. The CDR3 here is CASSSRRGGLEAFF. The CDR3 nucleotides are TGTGCCAGCAGCTCACGCCGAGGGGGTCTTGAAGCTTTCTTT. Complete variable domain (other parts from reference TRBV7-2 and TRBJ1-1): GAGVSQSPSNKVTEKGKDVELRCDPISGHTALYWYRQSLGQGLEFLIYFQGNSAPDKSGLPSDRFSAERTGGSVSTLTIQRTQQEDSAVYLCASSSRRGGLEAFFGQGTRLTVV.

This clonotype was observed a few times. The V gene is TRBV28, the J gene TRBJ1-1; unclear D gene. Germline V lookup: CDR1 MDHEN, CDR2 SYDVKM. Trimming removed 6 bases from V and 12 bases from J, with 20 bases in between. The CDR3 sequence is 13 residues long. The CDR3 sequence: CASSLYNSDQPFF. As DNA, the CDR3 is TGTGCCAGCAGCCTTTACAACTCAGACCAGCCTTTCTTT.